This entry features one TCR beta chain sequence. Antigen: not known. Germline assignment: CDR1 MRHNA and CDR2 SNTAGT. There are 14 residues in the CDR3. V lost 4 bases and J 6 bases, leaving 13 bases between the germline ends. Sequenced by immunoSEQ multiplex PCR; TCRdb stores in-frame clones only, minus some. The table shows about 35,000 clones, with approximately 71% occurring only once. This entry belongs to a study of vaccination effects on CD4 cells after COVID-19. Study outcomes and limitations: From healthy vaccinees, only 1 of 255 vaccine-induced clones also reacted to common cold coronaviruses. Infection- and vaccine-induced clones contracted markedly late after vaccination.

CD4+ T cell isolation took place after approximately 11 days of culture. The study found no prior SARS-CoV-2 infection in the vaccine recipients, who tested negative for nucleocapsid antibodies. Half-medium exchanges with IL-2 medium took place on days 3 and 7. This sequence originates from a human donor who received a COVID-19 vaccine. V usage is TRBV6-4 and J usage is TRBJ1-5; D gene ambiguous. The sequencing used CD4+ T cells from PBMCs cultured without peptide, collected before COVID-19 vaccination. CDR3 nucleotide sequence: TGTGCCAGCAGTGGAAGGGATACTCGTCAGCCCCAGCATTTT. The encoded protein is CASSGRDTRQPQHF.